Following are 10 T cell receptor beta chains from one sample sequenced in a study of T cell changes during pregnancy in multiple sclerosis. Produced via immunoSEQ multiplex PCR; TCRdb's table is partial and in-frame only. The repertoire holds about 46,000 clones, 90% to 95% seen once, with roughly 3.9% in the top ten. Specimen: CD8+ T cells from peripheral blood mononuclear cells, collected after pregnancy. These receptors were collected from a female donor with multiple sclerosis, enrolled in a pregnancy study.

V and J are TRBV2 and TRBJ2-7, with D possibly matching TRBD1 (7 bases). V lost 4 bases, J lost 2 bases, and 15 bases lay in between. The CDR3 loop spans 15 amino acids. CDR1 SNHLY and CDR2 FYNNEI come from the germline V gene. Here the CDR3 reads CASSVRQGGAYEQYF. The CDR3 DNA follows: TGTGCCAGCAGTGTTCGACAGGGAGGAGCCTACGAGCAGTACTTC.

Note on this clone: The same CDR3 is also encoded by other DNA sequences in this sample. The chain is built from TRBV9 and TRBJ2-3; 7 bases agree with TRBD1. J gave up 1 base and V 0 bases, and 2 bases lay outside the gene matches. This CDR3 is 15 amino acids long. Germline assignment: CDR1 SGDLS and CDR2 YYNGEE. CDR3 loop: CASSVGQGGTDTQYF. The CDR3 DNA reads as TGTGCCAGCAGCGTAGGACAGGGAGGCACAGATACGCAGTATTTT.

This chain joins TRBV7-9 and TRBJ1-5; weak D call: TRBD1 (5 bases). The V gene lost 1 base and the J gene lost 5 bases, with 6 bases spanning the gap. The CDR3 has 13 residues. The germline V gene encodes CDR1 SEHNR and CDR2 FQNEAQ (reference sequence). The chain's CDR3 is CASSLEGDQPQHF. The CDR3 bases are TGTGCCAGCAGCTTAGAAGGGGATCAGCCCCAGCATTTT.

The genes are TRBV5-1 and TRBJ2-2; D possibly corresponds to TRBD2 (5 bases). Trimming left V 5 bases short and J 1 base short, with 15 bases between. Germline V lookup: CDR1 SGHRS, CDR2 YFSETQ. The CDR3 contains 16 residues. For the CDR3, the DNA is TGCGCCAGCAGTCCCCACCGGGGTATGAACACCGGGGAGCTGTTTTTT. Translation gives CASSPHRGMNTGELFF.

The V and J genes are TRBV5-4 and TRBJ2-7; the match to TRBD2 covers 9 bases. CDR1 and CDR2 from the germline V gene are SGHNT and YYREEE (reference sequence). The CDR3 length is 15 residues. V dropped 3 bases and J dropped 3; count of bases not matched to a gene: 7. As DNA, the CDR3 is TGTGCCAGCAGCTACACGGGACTAGCCGACTACGAGCAGTACTTC. It is translated as CASSYTGLADYEQYF.

This chain links TRBV5-1 with TRBJ2-1; 7 nucleotides match TRBD1. Trimming at V came to 0 bases and at J to 3 bases, leaving 6 bases not matched to a gene. The CDR3 runs 16 residues. Germline V gene sequence: CDR1 SGHRS, CDR2 YFSETQ. Here the CDR3 reads CASSLARDSYYNEQFF. As DNA, the CDR3 is TGCGCCAGCAGCTTGGCCCGGGACAGTTACTACAATGAGCAGTTCTTC.

The chain has TRBV13 and TRBJ1-1; 7 nucleotides match TRBD1. With V trimmed by 5 bases and J by 4 bases, 4 bases remained unmatched. Germline loops: CDR1 PRHDT, CDR2 FYEKMQ (reference sequence). The CDR3 is 13 residues long. The CDR3 DNA reads TGTGCCAGCAGCCTCCAGGGGGGCACTGAAGCTTTCTTT. Translated: CASSLQGGTEAFF.

The J gene is TRBJ1-2, the V gene TRBV6-4, with 8 nucleotides matching TRBD1. V dropped 6 bases and J dropped 5; count of bases not matched to a gene: 2. Germline V gene sequence: CDR1 MRHNA, CDR2 SNTAGT. The CDR3 runs to 12 residues. CDR3 region: CASSDRGYGYTF. CDR3 DNA sequence: TGTGCCAGCAGCGACAGGGGATATGGCTACACCTTC.

This chain uses TRBV21-1 with TRBJ2-1; TRBD1, as called in the table, went unchecked against the DNA. TRBV21-1 is given as a pseudogene. The length of the CDR3 is 17 residues. The CDR3 here is CASSKVIWGQFVDEQFF. The CDR3 bases are TGTGCCAGCAGCAAAGTAATTTGGGGACAGTTCGTCGATGAGCAGTTCTTC.

V and J are TRBV19 and TRBJ1-5; tentatively, D is TRBD1 (5 bases). V shed 6 bases and J shed 7 bases, with 13 bases lying between them. The CDR3 covers 13 residues. In germline, CDR1 is LNHDA, CDR2 SQIVND (reference sequence). Here the CDR3 reads CASSQGFHQPQHF. The CDR3 coding sequence is TGTGCCAGTAGCCAGGGCTTCCACCAGCCCCAGCATTTT.